The 8 T cell receptor beta chains in this list originate from one sample, sequenced in a study of Ad26.COV2.S vaccination and SARS-CoV-2 variants. Treatment in this sample: roughly 20 received Ad26.COV2.S at low or high dose, single or two shots; 5 received placebo; per-sample allocation not given. Samples analyzed were those drawn on day 63 after the first vaccine or placebo injection. The data were produced by immunoSEQ multiplex PCR, yet TCRdb's version contains in-frame clones alone and is incomplete. Found here are 410,000 or so clones, about 92% of them singletons; the top ten hold more than 1.5%. Sequencing used peripheral blood, obtained in a trial of Ad26.COV2.S vaccine versus placebo. The receptors originated from a person between 18 and 65 years old who received the Ad26.COV2.S COVID-19 vaccine or a placebo.

This clone appeared a single time. The rearrangement joins TRBV10-3 to TRBJ1-6; no clear D gene. The V and J ends lost 6 bases and 2 bases respectively, with 14 bases between them. CDR1 and CDR2 from the germline V gene are ENHRY and SYGVKD. The CDR3 contains 16 residues. The CDR3 DNA sequence: TGTGCCATCAGCCAGCCGGACGAAACCTATAATTCACCCCTCCACTTT. Its translation is CAISQPDETYNSPLHF.

The chain carries TRBV10-3 and TRBJ2-1; 7 bases line up with TRBD1. The J segment lost 3 bases and the V segment lost 1 base, leaving 3 bases of the junction unmatched. Germline-derived CDR1 and CDR2 are ENHRY and SYGVKD. The CDR3 sequence is 15 residues long. This CDR3 reads CAISEYRGNYNEQFF. CDR3 DNA sequence: TGTGCCATCAGTGAGTACAGGGGAAACTACAATGAGCAGTTCTTC.

This clone was observed a handful of times. The chain combines TRBV28 with TRBJ1-1, with D possibly matching TRBD1 (5 bases). V lost 2 bases to trimming and J lost 11 bases, with 12 bases between them. Germline V gene data show CDR1 as MDHEN and CDR2 as SYDVKM. This CDR3 has 12 residues. The CDR3 sequence is CASSLLPQAAFF. As DNA, the CDR3 is TGTGCCAGCAGTTTACTTCCACAGGCGGCTTTCTTT.

V gene TRBV3-1 (or the pseudogene TRBV3-2) combines with J gene TRBJ2-3; 13 bases line up with TRBD2. This CDR3 region has 16 residues. The trim removed 4 bases at V and 3 bases at J, leaving 4 bases unmatched. Germline CDR1 LGHDT, CDR2 YNNKEL (reference sequence). The CDR3 DNA reads TGTGCCAGCAGCCGACGACTAGCGGGGGGAACAGATACGCAGTATTTT. It is translated as CASSRRLAGGTDTQYF.

The V call is TRBV11-2, the J call TRBJ2-5; possible D gene TRBD2, 5 bases. Trimming removed 4 bases at V and 2 bases at J, with 11 bases between. CDR3 length equals 14 residues. Per the germline V gene, CDR1 is SGHAT and CDR2 is FQNNGV. In nucleotides, the CDR3 is TGTGCCAGCAGCTCCGGGATGGGGCAAGAGACCCAGTACTTC. Its translation: CASSSGMGQETQYF.

J is TRBJ2-7 and V is TRBV6-2 or TRBV6-3; a possible D gene is TRBD2 (6 bases). Trimming stripped 6 bases from V and 6 bases from J, with 18 bases between. Germline CDR1 reads MNHEY; CDR2 reads SVGEGT. The CDR3 spans 14 residues. CDR3 region: CASSPGLLASEQYF. In DNA form, the CDR3 reads TGTGCCAGCAGCCCCGGCCTACTAGCTTCCGAGCAGTACTTC.

The chain employs TRBV15 and TRBJ1-4; TRBD1 matches 7 bases. The CDR3 is made up of 15 amino acids. V shed 6 bases, J shed 0 bases, and the junction held 4 bases outside the gene matches. From germline, CDR1 is LNHNV and CDR2 YYDKDF (reference sequence). The CDR3 bases are TGTGCCACCAGACGAGGGACAGCAACTAATGAAAAACTGTTTTTT. Protein product: CATRRGTATNEKLFF.

This clone was seen a single time. V gene TRBV7-9 combines with J gene TRBJ1-4; TRBD1 is a possible D gene (5 bases). Trimming took 5 bases from V and 3 from J, leaving 13 bases between them. The CDR3 covers 15 residues. Germline values: CDR1 SEHNR, CDR2 FQNEAQ (reference sequence). The CDR3 loop is CASSHMTDSNEKLFF. DNA of the CDR3: TGTGCCAGCAGCCATATGACAGACTCTAATGAAAAACTGTTTTTT.